Following are 20 T cell receptor beta chains from one sample sequenced in a study of blood T cells in healthy people across ages. Then a second PCR, running roughly 7 to 11 cycles, was carried out with a sample-barcoded 5' primer and a J-beta primer mix. MiXCR, applied by TCRdb to the 5' RACE reads, yields one record per CDR3 protein. The sample lists roughly 1,500,000 distinct CDR3 sequences; around 36% were seen once. Sequencing was done on a sample of blood. Source of these receptors: a woman aged 25 to 39 in good health.

This clonotype was counted between two and nine times. CDR3 amino acids: CASSQDNRGFTDTQYF. CDR3 in DNA: TGTGCCAGCAGCCAAGATAACAGGGGATTCACAGATACGCAGTATTTT. The chain combines TRBV14 with TRBJ2-3, with 7 bases aligning to TRBD1. With 0 bases clipped from V and 2 bases from J, the junction kept 5 bases outside the gene matches. In germline, CDR1 is SGHDN, CDR2 FVKESK. The CDR3 has 16 residues.

This clonotype has only a few counts. The J gene is TRBJ1-4, the V gene TRBV4-1; maybe TRBD1 (6 bases). Trimming removed 4 bases at V and 4 bases at J, with 10 bases between. The CDR3 spans 14 residues. Germline values: CDR1 MGHRA, CDR2 YSYEKL. DNA of the CDR3: TGCGCCAGCAGCCTTCACAGGGATAATGAAAAACTGTTTTTT. Its protein product is CASSLHRDNEKLFF.

This chain's CDR3 is CASSLPGAGGPSEQYF. The DNA of the CDR3 is TGTGCCAGCAGTCTACCCGGGGCGGGAGGGCCAAGCGAGCAGTACTTC. The chain combines TRBV7-9 with TRBJ2-5, with 9 bases fitting TRBD2. The J call may not be correct, given that the DNA end is closer to TRBJ2-7. CDR3 length equals 16 residues. CDR1 is SEHNR and CDR2 is FQNEAQ in the germline V gene (reference sequence).

This clonotype has just a few counts. The chain joins TRBV29-1 to TRBJ2-1; 11 bases agree with TRBD2. Germline V lookup: CDR1 SQVTM, CDR2 ANQGSEA. CDR3 length: 13 residues. With V trimmed by 7 bases and J by 9 bases, 8 bases remained unmatched. CDR3: CSARTSGFGEQFF. The CDR3 nucleotides read TGCAGCGCCCGGACTAGCGGGTTCGGTGAGCAGTTCTTC.

The rearrangement uses TRBV30 and TRBJ2-3, with D uncertain. Germline V gives CDR1 GTSNPN, CDR2 SVGIG (reference sequence). CDR3 length: 12 residues. V was shortened by 3 bases and J by 2 bases, with 6 bases between the two germline ends. The CDR3 DNA reads TGTGCCTGGAGAAGGGACACAGATACGCAGTATTTT. As protein: CAWRRDTDTQYF. Complete variable domain (other parts from reference TRBV30 and TRBJ2-3): SQTIHQWPATLVQPVGSPLSLECTVEGTSNPNLYWYRQAAGRGLQLLFYSVGIGQISSEVPQNLSASRPQDRQFILSSKKLLLSDSGFYLCAWRRDTDTQYFGPGTRLTVL.

As regards this clonotype: A much larger clone differs from this one at a single base, so this may be a read error. The chain combines TRBV29-1 with TRBJ2-5, with 9 bases lining up with TRBD2. CDR1 is SQVTM, CDR2 ANQGSEA, per germline. This CDR3 comprises 13 residues. Trimming removed 7 bases from V and 11 bases from J; junction bases left unmatched: 14. CDR3 in DNA: TGCAGCGGAGTTAGCGGGAGTCCCGGCAAGCAGTACTTC. It codes for CSGVSGSPGKQYF.

The DNA of the CDR3 is TGCGCCAGCAGCTCCCGACTAGCGGGTGGGCGTCTGCGTCACACCGGGGAGCTGTTTTTT. This sequence encodes CASSSRLAGGRLRHTGELFF. This rearrangement joins TRBV5-1 to TRBJ2-2, with 10 bases lining up with TRBD2. The CDR3 totals 20 residues. The V and J ends lost 3 bases and 3 bases, in that order; junction bases with no gene match: 17. Germline V gene sequence: CDR1 SGHRS, CDR2 YFSETQ.

This chain uses TRBV7-2 with TRBJ2-1, with D tentatively TRBD2 (6 bases). The germline V and J ends were trimmed by 2 bases and 5 bases, with 13 bases remaining between them. Per the germline V gene, CDR1 is SGHTA and CDR2 is FQGNSA. This CDR3 is 15 amino acids long. In DNA, the CDR3 is TGTGCCAGCAGCTTAACTAGCTGGTCCAACAATGAGCAGTTCTTC. This encodes CASSLTSWSNNEQFF.

In its sample, this clonotype was seen a few times. V usage is TRBV28 and J usage is TRBJ2-7, with 7 nucleotides matching TRBD1. The length of the CDR3 is 17 residues. V lost 3 bases to trimming and J lost 1 base; unmatched junction nucleotides: 12. Germline V gene lookup returns CDR1 MDHEN and CDR2 SYDVKM. DNA of the CDR3: TGTGCCAGCAGTTTGGCCGGGACAGCCGCTCGTTCCTACGAGCAGTACTTC. Encoded protein: CASSLAGTAARSYEQYF.

Many counts were recorded for this clonotype. The J gene is TRBJ2-5, the V gene TRBV15; unclear D gene. Germline lookup yields CDR1 LNHNV and CDR2 YYDKDF (reference sequence). The V end lost 5 bases, the J end lost 5 bases, and 12 bases lay between the germline ends. CDR3 size: 13 residues. The CDR3 is CATSANGQETQYF. For the CDR3, the DNA is TGTGCCACCAGCGCCAACGGGCAGGAGACCCAGTACTTC.

As for this clonotype: The junction departs from the called germline gene at one end, perhaps through a read error. V gene TRBV5-1 combines with J gene TRBJ2-1; TRBD2 agrees at 10 bases. The CDR3 sequence is 14 residues long. Germline V gene data show CDR1 as SGHRS and CDR2 as YFSETQ. CDR3 sequence (DNA): TGCGCCAGCAGCCAGCGGGGGGGCTACAATGGGCAGTTCTTC. Amino acid sequence: CASSQRGGYNGQFF.

Many counts were recorded for this clonotype. The chain uses TRBV4-1 and TRBJ2-7, with D unresolved. Trimming took 2 bases from V and 0 from J, leaving 8 bases between them. The CDR3 has 14 amino acids. The germline CDR1 and CDR2 sequences are MGHRA and YSYEKL. CDR3 sequence reads: CASSQLGDSYEQYF. The CDR3 nucleotides read TGCGCCAGCAGCCAACTGGGTGACTCCTACGAGCAGTACTTC.

As for this clonotype: A read error may produce the germline difference seen at one junction end. The chain recombines TRBV25-1 with TRBJ2-1; possibly TRBD1 or TRBD2 for D (5 bases each). The germline CDR1 and CDR2 sequences are MGHDK and SYGVNS. This CDR3 is built from 13 residues. DNA of the CDR3: TGTGCCAGCGGCCGGGGACCCGGTGGGGAGCAGGTCTTC. Residues: CASGRGPGGEQVF.

J is TRBJ2-3 and V is TRBV20-1; D remains unclear. V lost 6 bases and J lost 0, with 13 bases in between. Germline CDR1 is DFQATT and CDR2 is SNEGSKA (reference sequence). CDR3 length: 14 amino acids. CDR3 nucleotides: TGCAGTGCCAAAAAGACGCTGAGCACAGATACGCAGTATTTT. This gives the protein CSAKKTLSTDTQYF.

With regard to this clonotype: An end of the junction does not agree with germline; a read error may underlie this. The chain joins TRBV10-3 to TRBJ2-2, with TRBD1 identical over 7 bases. The germline V gene has CDR1 ENHRY and CDR2 SYGVKD. CDR3 length: 15 residues. The CDR3 DNA reads TGTGCCGTCAGCTACGGGACAGTCAACACCGGGGAGCTGTTTTTT. This translates into CAVSYGTVNTGELFF.

Many counts were recorded for this clonotype. V is TRBV7-9 and J is TRBJ2-5; 9 bases line up with TRBD2. In germline, CDR1 is SEHNR, CDR2 FQNEAQ (reference sequence). V lost 4 bases, J lost 1 base, and 7 bases stayed unmatched. The CDR3 is 16 amino acids. CDR3 protein: CASSWPLAGPQETQYF. The CDR3 region has the DNA TGTGCCAGCAGCTGGCCCCTAGCGGGGCCCCAAGAGACCCAGTACTTC.

Details on this clonotype: One junction end does not reproduce the germline sequence, and a read error may be involved. The V and J genes are TRBV12-3 or TRBV12-4 and TRBJ2-1, with 9 nucleotides matching TRBD1. CDR3 length: 12 residues. The CDR3 here is CAGSPDRGVRFF. DNA for the CDR3: TGTGCCGGCAGTCCGGACAGGGGCGTTCGGTTCTTC.

The chain is built from TRBV9 and TRBJ2-3; possible D gene TRBD1, 6 bases. V was trimmed by 3 bases and J by 2 bases, leaving 10 bases between them. CDR3 length equals 14 residues. Looked up from germline, CDR1 is SGDLS and CDR2 is YYNGEE. In nucleotides, the CDR3 is TGTGCCAGCAGCGCCAGGACAGCCACAGATACGCAGTATTTT. It is translated as CASSARTATDTQYF.

In the case of this clonotype: This sequence may be a read error, since a much larger clone differs from it by one base. This rearrangement joins TRBV10-3 to TRBJ2-1; 8 bases fit TRBD2. The V gene's germline CDR1 is ENHRY and CDR2 SYGVKD. The CDR3 covers 15 residues. The trim removed 11 bases at V and 1 base at J, leaving 10 bases unmatched. Written as DNA, the CDR3 is TGTGCCGCTAACGGGGGGGTTAAGTCCTACAATGAGCAGTTCTTC. This encodes CAANGGVKSYNEQFF.

The chain recombines TRBV6-2 or TRBV6-3 with TRBJ2-5; D possibly uses TRBD1 or TRBD2 (5 bases each). Germline CDR1 reads MNHEY; CDR2 reads SVGEGT. This CDR3 is 20 amino acids long. The V gene lost 2 bases and the J gene lost 0 bases, with 25 bases spanning the gap. The CDR3 DNA sequence: TGTGCCAGCAGTTACGGAATTTTGGGACGAAATCCGTATAACCAAGAGACCCAGTACTTC. Encoded protein: CASSYGILGRNPYNQETQYF.